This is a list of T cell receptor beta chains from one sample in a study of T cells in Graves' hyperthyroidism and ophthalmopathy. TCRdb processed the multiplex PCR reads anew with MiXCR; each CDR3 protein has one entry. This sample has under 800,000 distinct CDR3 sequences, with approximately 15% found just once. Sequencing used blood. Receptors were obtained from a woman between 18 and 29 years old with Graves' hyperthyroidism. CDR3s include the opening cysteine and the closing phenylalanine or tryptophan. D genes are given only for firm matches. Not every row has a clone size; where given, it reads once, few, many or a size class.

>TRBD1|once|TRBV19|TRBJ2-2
TGTGCCAGTAGTCTGACAGGGGGCTTCCCTTTGAGCACCGGGGAGCTGTTTTTT
CASSLTGGFPLSTGELFF
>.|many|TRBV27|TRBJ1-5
TGTGCCAGCAGTCCCGACAGGATTCAGCCCCAGCATTTT
CASSPDRIQPQHF
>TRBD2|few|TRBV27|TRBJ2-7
TGTGCCAGCACCACAAAAGGACTAGCGGGAGAGTACGAGCAGTACTTC
CASTTKGLAGEYEQYF
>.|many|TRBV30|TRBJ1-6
TGTGCCTGGATGGGGAGCTCCTATAATTCACCCCTCCACTTT
CAWMGSSYNSPLHF
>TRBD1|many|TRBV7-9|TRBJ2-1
TGTGCCAGCAGCTCGACAGGGCTCCACAATGAGCAGTTCTTC
CASSSTGLHNEQFF
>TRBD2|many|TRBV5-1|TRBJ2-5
TGCGCCAGCAGAAAAGCGGGAGGGCCTGAGACCCAGTACTTC
CASRKAGGPETQYF
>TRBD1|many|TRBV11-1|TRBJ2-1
TGTGCCAGCAGCTCAATAGGGACAGGCAATGAGCAGTTCTTC
CASSSIGTGNEQFF
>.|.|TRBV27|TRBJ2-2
TGTGCCAGCATCAGGCTAAACACCGGGGAGCTGTTTTTT
CASIRLNTGELFF
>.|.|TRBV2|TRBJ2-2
TGTGCCAGCAGTGAAGTGGGGCGGGGCACCGGGGAGCTGTTTTTT
CASSEVGRGTGELFF
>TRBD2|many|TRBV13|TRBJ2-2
TGTGCCAGCAGCTTAGTAGCGGGAGCATCCGGGGAGCTGTTTTTT
CASSLVAGASGELFF
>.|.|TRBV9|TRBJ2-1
TGTGCCAGCAGCGTAGGAGGGGACGACAGCTCCTACGAGCAGTTCTTC
CASSVGGDDSSYEQFF
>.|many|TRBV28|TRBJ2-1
TGTGCCAGCAGTCCAACAAGGGTTACTGGTAATGAGCAGTTCTTC
CASSPTRVTGNEQFF
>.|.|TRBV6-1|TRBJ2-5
TGTGCCAGCAGTTGGGGGGCAGGGACGGGGGAGACCCAGTACTTC
CASSWGAGTGETQYF
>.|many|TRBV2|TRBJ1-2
TGTGCCAGCAGTGAACATGGTTTCAACTATGGCTACACCTTC
CASSEHGFNYGYTF
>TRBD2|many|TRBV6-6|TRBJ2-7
TGTGCCAGCAGTTACAAGTCTAGCGGGAGAAGTGACTACGAGCAGTACTTC
CASSYKSSGRSDYEQYF
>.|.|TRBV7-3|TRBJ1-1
TGTGCCAGCAGCTTAATAGGTTTGTGGAACACTGAAGCTTTCTTT
CASSLIGLWNTEAFF
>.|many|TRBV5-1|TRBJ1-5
TGCGCCAGCAGCTTGCTAGGGGATAATCAGCCCCAGCATTTT
CASSLLGDNQPQHF
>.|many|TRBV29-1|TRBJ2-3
TGCAGCGTTGGGAGGGCCCTCACAGATACGCAGTATTTT
CSVGRALTDTQYF
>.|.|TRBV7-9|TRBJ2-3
TGTGCCAGCAGCCCGGAGATAGATACGCAGTATTTT
CASSPEIDTQYF
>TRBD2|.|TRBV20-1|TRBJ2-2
TGCAGTGCTAGAGACCCATATGGGGCGGGAGTTCACGGGGAGCTGTTTTTT
CSARDPYGAGVHGELFF
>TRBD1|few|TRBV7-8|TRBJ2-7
TGTGCCAGCAGCTTACCGGGACAGGGGGCATTCTACGAGCAGTACTTC
CASSLPGQGAFYEQYF
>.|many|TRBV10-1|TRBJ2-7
TGCGCCAGCAGTGAGGCGGCTGTTGGTTTCGGCGAGCAGTACTTC
CASSEAAVGFGEQYF
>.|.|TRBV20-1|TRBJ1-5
TGCAGTGCTAGAGATCACCCCAATCAGCCCCAGCATTTT
CSARDHPNQPQHF
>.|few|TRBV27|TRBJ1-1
TGTGCCAGCAGTTTCTCGCAACGGCTCACTGAAGCTTTCTTT
CASSFSQRLTEAFF
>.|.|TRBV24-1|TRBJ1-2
TGTGCCACCAGTGATTTCAACGGGGGCTACACCTTC
CATSDFNGGYTF
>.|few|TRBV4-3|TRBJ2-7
TGCGCCAGCAGCCAAGATCTGTCTATCTACGAGCAGTACTTC
CASSQDLSIYEQYF
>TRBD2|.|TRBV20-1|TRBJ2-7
TGCAGTGCTGGGACTAGCGGGAGGGGGACCTACGAGCAGTACTTC
CSAGTSGRGTYEQYF
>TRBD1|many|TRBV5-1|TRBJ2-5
TGCGCCAGCAGCTTGAGATCGGACAGGGGACAGACCCAGTACTTC
CASSLRSDRGQTQYF
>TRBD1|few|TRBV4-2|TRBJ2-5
TGTGCCAGCAGCCAAGATGGGACAGTGATAGAGACCCAGTACTTC
CASSQDGTVIETQYF
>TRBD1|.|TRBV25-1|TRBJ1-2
TGTGCCAGCAGTCCCATGACAGGGCATGGCTACACCTTC
CASSPMTGHGYTF